Following are 18 T cell receptor beta chains from one sample sequenced in a study of T cell repertoires in cytomegalovirus infection. For these receptors, no antigen is known. TCRdb independently ran MiXCR on the reads; one entry per CDR3 protein. The table has fewer than 650,000 distinct CDR3 sequences, just under 40% seen once. Sequences were derived from cultured PBMCs, sampled from culture after CMV antigen stimulation. These receptors all stem from a human donor in good health (CMV status not recorded). Some clones in this sample may be carry-over from other donors' samples.

The J gene is TRBJ2-2, the V gene TRBV28; possible D gene TRBD1, 6 bases. This CDR3 comprises 16 residues. V was clipped by 5 bases and J by 4 bases, with 17 bases between them. Germline CDR1 is MDHEN and CDR2 is SYDVKM. The CDR3 reads CASSPRGLGSTGELFF. The DNA for the CDR3 is TGTGCCAGCAGTCCCAGGGGTCTCGGTAGCACCGGGGAGCTGTTTTTT.

At least ten counts were recorded for this clonotype. The chain joins TRBV4-1 to TRBJ1-2, with a tentative D call TRBD1 (6 bases). The ends were cut back, 3 bases at V and 4 bases at J, with 18 bases in the middle. CDR3 size: 16 residues. The germline CDR1 and CDR2 sequences are MGHRA and YSYEKL. This chain's CDR3 is CASSHAFGGQSYGYTF. DNA for the CDR3: TGCGCCAGCAGCCATGCTTTCGGGGGGCAGAGCTATGGCTACACCTTC.

There are a few counts of this clonotype. This chain joins TRBV14 and TRBJ2-3; TRBD2 matches 8 bases. In germline, CDR1 is SGHDN, CDR2 FVKESK. The CDR3 length is 16 residues. With 2 bases clipped from V and 2 bases from J, the junction kept 6 bases outside the gene matches. CDR3 region: CASSQFRGRITDTQYF. CDR3 DNA: TGTGCCAGCAGCCAATTTCGCGGGAGGATCACAGATACGCAGTATTTT.

This clonotype is a singleton in its sample. This rearrangement joins TRBV29-1 to TRBJ2-5; the match to TRBD2 covers 9 bases. Germline V gene sequence: CDR1 SQVTM, CDR2 ANQGSEA. J was trimmed by 4 bases and V by 4 bases; bases with no gene match: 13. This CDR3 has 16 residues. DNA for the CDR3: TGCAGCGTTGTGGGACTAGCCACACGCTCGAGAGAGACCCAGTACTTC. Translated, it gives CSVVGLATRSRETQYF.

This rearrangement joins TRBV6-2 or TRBV6-3 to TRBJ2-7; no clear D. The CDR3 runs to 16 residues. V lost 4 bases, J lost 2 bases, and 18 bases lay in between. Germline CDR1 MNHEY, CDR2 SVGEGT. The CDR3 sequence: CASSSLLISTTYEQYF. CDR3 nucleotide sequence: TGTGCCAGCAGTTCCCTATTAATTTCAACAACCTACGAGCAGTACTTC.

The chain joins TRBV6-5 to TRBJ2-1, with 9 bases lining up with TRBD2. Germline-derived CDR1 and CDR2 are MNHEY and SVGAGI. V lost 4 bases and J lost 2; bases outside the gene matches: 3. This CDR3 spans 15 amino acids. The CDR3 coding sequence is TGTGCCAGCAGTTGGAGCGGGGGGCCCTACAATGAGCAGTTCTTC. Its translation is CASSWSGGPYNEQFF.

This clonotype occurred once. This chain links TRBV12-3 or TRBV12-4 with TRBJ1-2, with TRBD1 as a possible D gene (5 bases). V was shortened by 6 bases and J by 4 bases, with 15 bases between the two germline ends. The CDR3 has 14 amino acids. This CDR3 is CASSRDGAAYGYTF. Here the CDR3 DNA reads TGTGCCAGCAGCCGCGACGGGGCCGCCTATGGCTACACCTTC.

As DNA, the CDR3 is TGTGCCAGCAGTGAACACGGCAGGGCGCATGAGCAGTTCTTC. Translated: CASSEHGRAHEQFF. The J gene is TRBJ2-1, the V gene TRBV6-2 or TRBV6-3; the D gene is possibly TRBD1 (5 bases). The CDR3 is 14 residues long. V was pared by 5 bases and J by 8 bases, with 16 bases between. Per the germline V gene, CDR1 is MNHEY and CDR2 is SVGEGT.

The sample holds one count of this clonotype. J is TRBJ2-5 and V is TRBV20-1; D tentatively reads TRBD1 or TRBD2 (5 bases each). With 3 bases removed from V and 7 bases from J, the gap between germline ends came to 12 bases. This CDR3 spans 12 amino acids. CDR1 and CDR2 (germline): DFQATT, SNEGSKA (reference sequence). The CDR3 loop reads CSARWGIGTQYF. The CDR3 bases are TGCAGTGCTAGGTGGGGGATCGGGACCCAGTACTTC.

The chain uses TRBV4-2 and TRBJ2-1; unclear D gene. The CDR3 consists of 15 residues. Germline V gene data show CDR1 as LGHNA and CDR2 as YNFKEQ. V was trimmed by 3 bases and J by 4 bases, leaving 13 bases between them. As DNA, the CDR3 is TGTGCCAGCAGCCACATCCCGGTGGGATACAATGAGCAGTTCTTC. Amino acids: CASSHIPVGYNEQFF.

CDR3 nucleotides: TGTGCCAGCAGCTTAGAGGTTGAAGCTTTCTTT. It yields the protein CASSLEVEAFF. The chain recombines TRBV7-6 with TRBJ1-1; no clear D gene. Germline lookup yields CDR1 SGHVS and CDR2 FNYEAQ. V gave up 1 base and J gave up 7 bases, with 4 bases separating them. The length of the CDR3 is 11 residues.

The chain is built from TRBV7-2 and TRBJ2-5, with 7 nucleotides matching TRBD1. There are 14 residues in the CDR3. V trimming: 6 bases; J trimming: 4 bases; junction bases outside the gene matches: 8. Germline CDR1 SGHTA, CDR2 FQGNSA. The DNA for the CDR3 is TGTGCCAGCAGAAGAGGGGGCGCGGGAGAGACCCAGTACTTC. Amino acid sequence: CASRRGGAGETQYF. The variable domain in full, with the rest retrieved from reference TRBV7-2 and TRBJ2-5, is GAGVSQSPSNKVTEKGKDVELRCDPISGHTALYWYRQSLGQGLEFLIYFQGNSAPDKSGLPSDRFSAERTGGSVSTLTIQRTQQEDSAVYLCASRRGGAGETQYFGPGTRLLVL.

This clonotype was found a few times. The rearrangement uses TRBV7-2 and TRBJ2-7; D gene uncertain. The CDR3 consists of 15 residues. Per the germline V gene, CDR1 is SGHTA and CDR2 is FQGNSA. The V end was cut by 4 bases, the J end by 0 bases, with 13 bases between. CDR3 nucleotide sequence: TGTGCCAGCAGCTCGTGGGCCGCACCCTCCTACGAGCAGTACTTC. It specifies CASSSWAAPSYEQYF.

This clonotype was seen only a few times. The chain is built from TRBV7-2 and TRBJ1-1; D not resolved. The CDR3 loop spans 14 amino acids. Trimming removed 8 bases from V and 4 bases from J, with 17 bases in between. Germline lookup yields CDR1 SGHTA and CDR2 FQGNSA. The CDR3 nucleotides are TGTGCCAGCCAAATCTACCTGGAGGCCACTGAAGCTTTCTTT. Its translation is CASQIYLEATEAFF.

V and J are TRBV7-9 and TRBJ2-5, with a tentative D call TRBD2 (5 bases). The germline V and J ends were trimmed by 3 bases and 7 bases, with 12 bases remaining between them. The CDR3 is 13 amino acids. Looked up from germline, CDR1 is SEHNR and CDR2 is FQNEAQ (reference sequence). CDR3 bases: TGTGCCAGCAGCTTTACCCCCAGCGGGACCCAGTACTTC. It encodes CASSFTPSGTQYF.

This clonotype occurred many times. The genes are TRBV7-2 and TRBJ2-3, with D maybe TRBD2 (5 bases). The V end lost 6 bases, the J end lost 3 bases, and 13 bases lay between the germline ends. Germline V gene sequence: CDR1 SGHTA, CDR2 FQGNSA. This CDR3 has 14 residues. Written as DNA, the CDR3 is TGTGCCAGCAGTTCGGACTGGGGAACAGATACGCAGTATTTT. This sequence encodes CASSSDWGTDTQYF.

The gene calls are TRBV7-8 and TRBJ1-6; D unclear. This CDR3 contains 12 residues. In germline, CDR1 is SGHVS, CDR2 FQNEAQ. The V gene lost 5 bases and the J gene lost 9 bases, with 8 bases spanning the gap. The CDR3 DNA follows: TGTGCCAGCAGCCTCCCTGGTTCACCCCTCCACTTT. Translating it yields CASSLPGSPLHF.

This clonotype was found a few times. The rearrangement uses TRBV7-2 and TRBJ2-7; D is possibly TRBD1 or TRBD2 (5 bases each). The CDR3 consists of 14 residues. CDR1 is SGHTA and CDR2 is FQGNSA in the germline V gene. Trimming cost V 5 bases and J 5 bases, with 16 bases left between them. The CDR3 DNA is TGTGCCAGCAGCCCCGTTACCCTGGGACACGAGCAGTACTTC. Translation gives CASSPVTLGHEQYF.